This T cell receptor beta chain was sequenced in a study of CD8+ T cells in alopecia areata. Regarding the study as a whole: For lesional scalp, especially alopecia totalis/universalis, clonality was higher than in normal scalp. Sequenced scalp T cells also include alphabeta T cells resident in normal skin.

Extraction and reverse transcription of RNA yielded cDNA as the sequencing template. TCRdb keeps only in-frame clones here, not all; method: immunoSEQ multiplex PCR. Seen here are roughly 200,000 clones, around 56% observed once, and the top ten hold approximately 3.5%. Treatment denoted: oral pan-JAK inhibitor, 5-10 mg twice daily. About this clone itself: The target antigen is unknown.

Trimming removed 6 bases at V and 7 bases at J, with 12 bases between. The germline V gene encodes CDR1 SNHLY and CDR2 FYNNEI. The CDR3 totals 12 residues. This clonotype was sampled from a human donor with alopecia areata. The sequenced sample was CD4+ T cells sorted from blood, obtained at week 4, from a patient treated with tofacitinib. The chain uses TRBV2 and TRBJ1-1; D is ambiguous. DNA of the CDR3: TGTGCCAGCAGGTGGGGAGTAGGTGAAGCTTTCTTT. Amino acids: CASRWGVGEAFF.